Following are 32 T cell receptor beta chains from one sample sequenced in a study of OX40 agonist ivuxolimab in advanced cancers. Libraries were prepared by immunoSEQ multiplex PCR; TCRdb keeps only in-frame clonotypes and omits some of them. The table shows 60,000 to 75,000 clones, with around 85% occurring only once. Sequenced material: CD4+ or CD8+ T cells sorted from blood, taken in a trial of the OX40 agonist ivuxolimab. These receptors were obtained from an adult with an advanced solid tumor such as melanoma, head and neck, liver or kidney cancer.

The chain links TRBV10-2 to TRBJ1-1, with D hard to call. V lost 2 bases and J lost 5, with 12 bases in between. The germline V gene has CDR1 WSHSY and CDR2 SAAADI. The CDR3 is 14 amino acids. The CDR3 loop is CASSEVYSGTEAFF. In DNA, the CDR3 is TGCGCCAGCAGTGAGGTGTACTCTGGGACTGAAGCTTTCTTT.

The gene calls are TRBV9 and TRBJ1-2; perhaps TRBD1 as D (5 bases). From germline, CDR1 is SGDLS and CDR2 YYNGEE. V lost 0 bases and J 3 bases, leaving 15 bases between the germline ends. CDR3 size: 16 residues. The CDR3 bases are TGTGCCAGCAGCGTAGAGGGACTCCCAAGGGACTATGGCTACACCTTC. Translating it yields CASSVEGLPRDYGYTF.

The chain has TRBV30 and TRBJ1-5, with TRBD1 matching 7 bases. This CDR3 comprises 16 residues. J was trimmed by 0 bases and V by 1 base; bases with no gene match: 6. Germline V gene sequence: CDR1 GTSNPN, CDR2 SVGIG (reference sequence). As DNA, the CDR3 is TGTGCCTGGAGTGCAGGGGGAGACTCTAGCAATCAGCCCCAGCATTTT. Its translation is CAWSAGGDSSNQPQHF.

The chain recombines TRBV7-9 with TRBJ2-2, with D perhaps TRBD1 (6 bases). The CDR3 contains 16 residues. Germline V gives CDR1 SEHNR, CDR2 FQNEAQ (reference sequence). The V end lost 1 base, the J end lost 0 bases, and 9 bases lay between the germline ends. The CDR3 loop is CASSLVTGSNTGELFF. For the CDR3, the DNA is TGTGCCAGCAGCTTAGTTACAGGGTCGAACACCGGGGAGCTGTTTTTT.

J is TRBJ1-4 and V is TRBV19, with D unclear. From germline, CDR1 is LNHDA and CDR2 SQIVND (reference sequence). V lost 6 bases to trimming and J lost 7 bases, with 15 bases between them. This CDR3 comprises 14 residues. This chain's CDR3 is CASRWVGSGEKLFF. The DNA for the CDR3 is TGTGCCAGTAGATGGGTAGGGAGTGGTGAAAAACTGTTTTTT.

The chain uses TRBV5-6 and TRBJ2-3; tentatively, D is TRBD1 (5 bases). CDR1 is SGHDT, CDR2 YYEEEE, per germline. CDR3 size: 15 residues. V was pared by 0 bases and J by 2 bases, with 10 bases between. CDR3 in DNA: TGTGCCAGCAGCTTGGTAGGGGTATCCACAGATACGCAGTATTTT. Encoded protein: CASSLVGVSTDTQYF.

The chain couples TRBV15 to TRBJ2-1, with TRBD2 matching 9 bases. Germline CDR1 reads LNHNV; CDR2 reads YYDKDF (reference sequence). The trim removed 6 bases at V and 4 bases at J, leaving 7 bases unmatched. The CDR3 is 15 residues long. The chain's CDR3 is CATSPPSGVYNEQFF. The CDR3 DNA is TGTGCCACCAGTCCTCCTAGCGGGGTTTACAATGAGCAGTTCTTC. Supplemented by reference TRBV15 and TRBJ2-1, the full variable domain reads DAMVIQNPRYQVTQFGKPVTLSCSQTLNHNVMYWYQQKSSQAPKLLFHYYDKDFNNEADTPDNFQSRRPNTSFCFLDIRSPGLGDTAMYLCATSPPSGVYNEQFFGPGTRLTVL.

The J gene is TRBJ1-5, the V gene TRBV6-1, with D uncertain. The germline V gene encodes CDR1 MNHNS and CDR2 SASEGT. The CDR3 covers 15 residues. V lost 2 bases to trimming and J lost 8 bases, with 16 bases between them. CDR3 bases: TGTGCCAGCAGTGAACTCAGGTCCTCCGTAAAGCCCCAGCATTTT. It is translated as CASSELRSSVKPQHF.

V gene TRBV6-5 combines with J gene TRBJ1-2; a weak D match, TRBD1 (5 bases). Germline lookup yields CDR1 MNHEY and CDR2 SVGAGI. Trimming took off 6 bases at V and 10 bases at J, with 18 bases between the two ends. This CDR3 contains 13 residues. The CDR3 protein is CASSREPGRHYTF. The DNA of the CDR3 is TGTGCCAGCAGCCGTGAACCGGGACGGCACTACACCTTC.

The chain employs TRBV19 and TRBJ1-1; TRBD1 matches 7 bases. The CDR3 consists of 16 residues. The germline V gene encodes CDR1 LNHDA and CDR2 SQIVND (reference sequence). J was trimmed by 5 bases and V by 1 base; bases with no gene match: 10. DNA of the CDR3: TGTGCCAGTAGTATAGTAACAGGGGTAGTGGGAACTGAAGCTTTCTTT. Translating it yields CASSIVTGVVGTEAFF.

In this sample, this clone turned up a few times. The chain couples TRBV13 to TRBJ1-2; D remains ambiguous. Trimming stripped 5 bases from V and 5 bases from J, with 15 bases between. Germline lookup yields CDR1 PRHDT and CDR2 FYEKMQ (reference sequence). This CDR3 is 14 amino acids long. The CDR3 DNA is TGTGCCAGCAGCCCTCGGAACGAGGAGTATGGCTACACCTTC. It translates to CASSPRNEEYGYTF.

This clone was recorded a few times. The chain employs TRBV6-5 and TRBJ1-3; TRBD1 might be the D (5 bases). Germline-derived CDR1 and CDR2 are MNHEY and SVGAGI. Deletions cut 0 bases from V and 4 bases from J, with 13 bases between. The CDR3 loop spans 16 amino acids. The CDR3, as DNA: TGTGCCAGCAGTTACTCGCGGGGGTCATCCGGAAACACCATATATTTT. This codes for CASSYSRGSSGNTIYF.

The CDR3 DNA sequence: TGTGCCAGCACCGGGACAGGGCGAGGCAATGAGCAGTTCTTC. Residues: CASTGTGRGNEQFF. The chain combines TRBV6-6 with TRBJ2-1, with 9 bases matching TRBD1. CDR3 length: 14 residues. Germline V gene lookup returns CDR1 MNHNY and CDR2 SVGAGI (reference sequence). V lost 7 bases, J lost 6 bases, and 7 bases stayed unmatched.

V is TRBV5-1 and J is TRBJ1-2, with 8 bases fitting TRBD1. The CDR3 has 13 residues. Per the germline V gene, CDR1 is SGHRS and CDR2 is YFSETQ. V gave up 3 bases and J gave up 2 bases; unmatched junction bases: 0. The CDR3 spells CASSWTGNYGYTF. The CDR3 DNA is TGCGCCAGCAGCTGGACAGGGAACTATGGCTACACCTTC.

This rearrangement joins TRBV30 to TRBJ1-3; D gene unclear. The CDR3 is 13 residues long. V dropped 1 base and J dropped 1 base, with 5 bases sitting between them. The germline V gene has CDR1 GTSNPN and CDR2 SVGIG (reference sequence). CDR3 loop: CAWSEGSGNTIYF. CDR3 in DNA: TGTGCCTGGAGTGAAGGGTCTGGAAACACCATATATTTT.

The V gene is TRBV30, the J gene TRBJ2-5; TRBD1 aligns across 8 bases. The V gene's germline CDR1 is GTSNPN and CDR2 SVGIG (reference sequence). The CDR3 contains 15 residues. J gave up 3 bases and V 5 bases, and 11 bases lay outside the gene matches. CDR3 residues: CAWVPWDRREETQYF. CDR3 nucleotide sequence: TGTGCCTGGGTACCGTGGGACAGGAGGGAAGAGACCCAGTACTTC.

The V gene is TRBV5-1, the J gene TRBJ2-1; 9 positions agree with TRBD1. CDR3 length: 16 residues. Germline trimming cut 4 bases from V and 5 bases from J; bases unmatched to any gene: 10. CDR1 and CDR2 (germline): SGHRS, YFSETQ. CDR3 amino acids: CASSRGTGLGDNEQFF. The CDR3 DNA follows: TGCGCCAGCAGCCGTGGGACAGGGCTAGGAGACAATGAGCAGTTCTTC.

The J gene is TRBJ2-1, the V gene TRBV10-1; TRBD2 matches at 14 bases. The CDR3 has 16 amino acids. The trim removed 3 bases at V and 7 bases at J, leaving 5 bases unmatched. CDR1 and CDR2 from the germline V gene are WNHNN and SYGVQD (reference sequence). The CDR3 DNA sequence: TGCGCCAGCAGTGAAGCCGGGACTAGCGGGGGTAATGAGCAGTTCTTC. Translation gives CASSEAGTSGGNEQFF.

The chain uses TRBV5-1 and TRBJ2-1, with D uncertain. The V and J ends lost 10 bases and 1 base respectively, with 15 bases between them. The CDR3 is made up of 14 amino acids. The germline V gene encodes CDR1 SGHRS and CDR2 YFSETQ. The CDR3 spells CASQLTQSYNEQFF. In DNA form, the CDR3 reads TGCGCCTCCCAGCTGACACAATCCTACAATGAGCAGTTCTTC.

The V call is TRBV11-2, the J call TRBJ2-1; no clear D gene. V was pared by 2 bases and J by 5 bases, with 13 bases between. Germline loops: CDR1 SGHAT, CDR2 FQNNGV. This CDR3 region has 15 residues. The CDR3 sequence is CASSLRHYEDNEQFF. The CDR3 region has the DNA TGTGCCAGCAGCTTACGGCATTACGAAGACAATGAGCAGTTCTTC.

The chain's CDR3 is CASSPGGAWGYTF. DNA of the CDR3: TGTGCCAGCAGCCCGGGAGGGGCGTGGGGCTACACCTTC. The chain carries TRBV28 and TRBJ1-2, with D possibly TRBD1 on 5 matching bases. From germline, CDR1 is MDHEN and CDR2 SYDVKM. V gave up 6 bases and J gave up 8 bases, with 16 bases separating them. The CDR3 loop spans 13 amino acids.

This clone was observed once. V usage is TRBV2 and J usage is TRBJ1-1; D unclear. Looked up from germline, CDR1 is SNHLY and CDR2 is FYNNEI. The CDR3 contains 13 residues. Trimming removed 6 bases from V and 2 bases from J, with 10 bases in between. CDR3 in amino acids: CASSPETNTEAFF. DNA of the CDR3: TGTGCCAGCAGCCCTGAAACAAACACTGAAGCTTTCTTT.

The genes are TRBV15 and TRBJ2-1; 13 bases fit TRBD2. The germline V gene has CDR1 LNHNV and CDR2 YYDKDF (reference sequence). The length of the CDR3 is 18 residues. The junction had 6 bases not matched to a gene; V was cut back by 0 bases and J by 4 bases. The CDR3 DNA reads as TGTGCCACCAGCAGAGATGTGGGGACTAGCGGGACATACAATGAGCAGTTCTTC. Protein: CATSRDVGTSGTYNEQFF.

Comment on this clone: This sample also contains other DNA sequences that code for the same CDR3. The V call is TRBV11-2, the J call TRBJ2-7; 9 nucleotides agree with TRBD1. This CDR3 is 15 amino acids long. Unmatched junction bases numbered 10, after V lost 5 bases and J lost 5 bases. Germline V gene data show CDR1 as SGHAT and CDR2 as FQNNGV. The CDR3 here is CASSEGGHRGHEQYF. The CDR3 coding sequence is TGTGCCAGCAGCGAAGGGGGGCACAGGGGGCACGAGCAGTACTTC.

Note on this clone: Other DNA sequences within the sample encode an identical CDR3. This rearrangement joins TRBV5-1 to TRBJ2-3, with 10 nucleotides matching TRBD2. V was clipped by 1 base and J by 5 bases; unmatched bases: 1. The germline V gene has CDR1 SGHRS and CDR2 YFSETQ. CDR3 length equals 14 residues. The chain's CDR3 is CASSLSSGGDTQYF. DNA of the CDR3: TGCGCCAGCAGCTTGTCTAGCGGGGGAGATACGCAGTATTTT.

The gene calls are TRBV18 and TRBJ1-1; D gene unclear. Trimming removed 3 bases from V and 7 bases from J, with 15 bases in between. CDR1 KGHSH and CDR2 LQKENI come from the germline V gene. The CDR3 contains 14 residues. For the CDR3, the DNA is TGTGCCAGCTCACCGGGTATTCGGTTAGTTGAAGCTTTCTTT. It specifies CASSPGIRLVEAFF.

The chain carries TRBV4-2 and TRBJ2-3, with a possible D match to TRBD1 (6 bases). The CDR3 is 15 residues long. V was cut by 0 bases and J by 3 bases, with 10 bases left in between. Germline CDR1 is LGHNA and CDR2 is YNFKEQ. CDR3 in amino acids: CASSQDGQGTDTQYF. The DNA of the CDR3 is TGTGCCAGCAGCCAAGATGGGCAGGGGACAGATACGCAGTATTTT.

The J gene is TRBJ1-2, the V gene TRBV9; D is perhaps TRBD1 (5 bases). From germline, CDR1 is SGDLS and CDR2 YYNGEE. This CDR3 contains 13 residues. The V end was cut by 5 bases, the J end by 4 bases, with 12 bases between. CDR3 in amino acids: CASSVGGSYGYTF. CDR3 nucleotide sequence: TGTGCCAGCAGTGTGGGGGGGAGCTATGGCTACACCTTC.

This clone was detected a few times. V usage is TRBV7-9 and J usage is TRBJ1-1; D unclear. CDR3 length equals 12 residues. V lost 1 base and J 2 bases, leaving 2 bases between the germline ends. CDR1 SEHNR and CDR2 FQNEAQ come from the germline V gene (reference sequence). The CDR3 loop is CASSLVNTEAFF. The CDR3 DNA follows: TGTGCCAGCAGCTTAGTAAACACTGAAGCTTTCTTT.

This chain links TRBV11-3 with TRBJ2-1; the D gene could be TRBD1 or TRBD2 (6 bases each). Per the germline V gene, CDR1 is SGHNT and CDR2 is YENEEA. The CDR3 length is 13 residues. Trimming removed 4 bases at V and 10 bases at J, with 14 bases between. As DNA, the CDR3 is TGTGCCAGCAGCTCCTCCCCCGGGGGCGAGCAGTTCTTC. Amino acid sequence: CASSSSPGGEQFF.

This clone was counted only a few times. The rearrangement uses TRBV7-8 and TRBJ2-1; D may correspond to TRBD1 or TRBD2 (5 bases each). V lost 6 bases, J lost 0 bases, and 15 bases lay in between. CDR3 length: 16 residues. CDR1 is SGHVS, CDR2 FQNEAQ, per germline. CDR3 loop: CASRPLGTSSYNEQFF. The DNA for the CDR3 is TGTGCCAGCAGACCACTGGGGACCTCCTCCTACAATGAGCAGTTCTTC.

This clone was found once. CDR3 nucleotides: TGCGCCAGCAGCCCCGGGACTAGCGGGTTCACAGATACGCAGTATTTT. Its translation: CASSPGTSGFTDTQYF. The chain couples TRBV5-1 to TRBJ2-3; 12 bases match TRBD2. CDR3 length: 16 amino acids. From germline, CDR1 is SGHRS and CDR2 YFSETQ. V lost 4 bases to trimming and J lost 2 bases; unmatched junction nucleotides: 5.